This is a list of T cell receptor beta chains from one sample in a study of cytomegalovirus exposure and HLA in healthy donors. TCRdb's table, derived via immunoSEQ multiplex PCR, lists solely in-frame clones and lacks some. The table records roughly 200,000 clones, roughly a tenth of them present only once. Input material: PBMCs. Source of these receptors: a young woman in good health and CMV-seropositive. The CDR3 runs from the conserved cysteine through the conserved F or W. The D gene is left open where the match is weak. Where a row states a size, it is once, few, many or the class of an expanded clone; other rows omit it.

j_gene: TRBJ2-3
v_gene: TRBV4-2
d_gene: -
abundance: -
CDR3aa: CASSQVSTDTQYF
CDR3nt: TGTGCCAGCAGCCAAGTAAGCACAGATACGCAGTATTTT

j_gene: TRBJ1-1
v_gene: TRBV6-5
d_gene: TRBD1
abundance: few
CDR3aa: CASRGQGAKSEAFF
CDR3nt: TGTGCCAGCAGGGGACAGGGGGCTAAATCTGAAGCTTTCTTT

j_gene: TRBJ2-1
v_gene: TRBV13
d_gene: TRBD1
abundance: -
CDR3aa: CASSSPFLGQGAEEQFF
CDR3nt: TGTGCCAGCAGCTCCCCTTTTCTTGGACAGGGGGCCGAAGAGCAGTTCTTC

j_gene: TRBJ2-4
v_gene: TRBV15
d_gene: TRBD2
abundance: -
CDR3aa: CATSRGQAGGDIQYF
CDR3nt: TGTGCCACCAGCAGAGGTCAAGCGGGAGGAGACATTCAGTACTTC

j_gene: TRBJ2-2
v_gene: TRBV11-2
d_gene: TRBD1
abundance: few
CDR3aa: CASSSRGSNTGELFF
CDR3nt: TGTGCCAGCAGCTCCAGGGGGTCTAACACCGGGGAGCTGTTTTTT

j_gene: TRBJ2-5
v_gene: TRBV7-3
d_gene: -
abundance: few
CDR3aa: CASSLTNSQETQYF
CDR3nt: TGTGCCAGCAGCTTAACGAACAGTCAAGAGACCCAGTACTTC

j_gene: TRBJ2-1
v_gene: TRBV5-4
d_gene: -
abundance: few
CDR3aa: CASSLGSSGKEFF
CDR3nt: TGTGCCAGCAGCTTGGGGAGTAGCGGTAAGGAGTTCTTC

j_gene: TRBJ2-1
v_gene: TRBV13
d_gene: TRBD2
abundance: -
CDR3aa: CASSPRDSGVNEQFF
CDR3nt: TGTGCCAGCAGCCCCCGAGATAGCGGGGTTAATGAGCAGTTCTTC

j_gene: TRBJ1-1
v_gene: TRBV20-1
d_gene: -
abundance: few
CDR3aa: CSALRREAFF
CDR3nt: TGCAGTGCCCTACGAAGAGAAGCTTTCTTT

j_gene: TRBJ1-6
v_gene: TRBV30
d_gene: -
abundance: few
CDR3aa: CAWSPTNSDSPLHF
CDR3nt: TGTGCCTGGAGTCCCACGAACTCCGATTCACCCCTCCACTTT

j_gene: TRBJ1-2
v_gene: TRBV6-6
d_gene: TRBD1
abundance: -
CDR3aa: CAGSGDRGRRGGYTF
CDR3nt: TGTGCCGGGTCCGGGGACAGGGGGAGGCGTGGAGGCTACACCTTC

j_gene: TRBJ2-7
v_gene: TRBV7-9
d_gene: TRBD2
abundance: few
CDR3aa: CASSLVNQREGRYEQYF
CDR3nt: TGTGCCAGCAGCTTAGTAAACCAGCGGGAGGGCCGCTACGAGCAGTACTTC

j_gene: TRBJ2-7
v_gene: TRBV5-8
d_gene: -
abundance: -
CDR3aa: CASSWGQARGEQYF
CDR3nt: TGTGCCAGCAGCTGGGGGCAGGCCCGCGGTGAGCAGTACTTC

j_gene: TRBJ1-6
v_gene: TRBV10-2
d_gene: TRBD1
abundance: -
CDR3aa: CASSTGQGGSPLHF
CDR3nt: TGCGCCAGCAGTACGGGACAGGGTGGTTCACCCCTCCACTTT

j_gene: TRBJ2-7
v_gene: TRBV9
d_gene: -
abundance: -
CDR3aa: CASSPSADEQYF
CDR3nt: TGTGCCAGCAGCCCCAGTGCAGACGAGCAGTACTTC

j_gene: TRBJ2-5
v_gene: TRBV2
d_gene: TRBD2
abundance: -
CDR3aa: CASTASGIQETQYF
CDR3nt: TGTGCCAGCACGGCTAGCGGGATCCAAGAGACCCAGTACTTC

j_gene: TRBJ1-5
v_gene: TRBV29-1
d_gene: TRBD1
abundance: -
CDR3aa: CSAGFPPGQGCSNQPQHF
CDR3nt: TGCAGCGCTGGGTTTCCGCCGGGACAGGGGTGTAGCAATCAGCCCCAGCATTTT

j_gene: TRBJ1-1
v_gene: TRBV19
d_gene: -
abundance: -
CDR3aa: CASSIVAGNTEAFF
CDR3nt: TGTGCCAGTAGTATCGTGGCGGGGAACACTGAAGCTTTCTTT

j_gene: TRBJ2-1
v_gene: TRBV27
d_gene: TRBD2
abundance: few
CDR3aa: CASSLTSGSFNEQFF
CDR3nt: TGTGCCAGCAGTTTAACTAGCGGGAGTTTTAATGAGCAGTTCTTC

j_gene: TRBJ2-1
v_gene: TRBV29-1
d_gene: -
abundance: few
CDR3aa: CSVGTDFEQFF
CDR3nt: TGCAGCGTCGGCACGGACTTTGAGCAGTTCTTC

j_gene: TRBJ1-3
v_gene: TRBV2
d_gene: -
abundance: few
CDR3aa: CASSGQGLAGNTIYF
CDR3nt: TGTGCCAGCAGTGGTCAGGGGCTAGCTGGAAACACCATATATTTT

j_gene: TRBJ2-2
v_gene: TRBV7-9
d_gene: TRBD1
abundance: -
CDR3aa: CASSLGQGVTGELFF
CDR3nt: TGTGCCAGCAGCTTAGGACAGGGGGTCACCGGGGAGCTGTTTTTT

j_gene: TRBJ1-1
v_gene: TRBV15
d_gene: TRBD1
abundance: -
CDR3aa: CATSSVNRGTEAFF
CDR3nt: TGTGCCACCAGCAGTGTTAACAGGGGCACTGAAGCTTTCTTT

j_gene: TRBJ1-2
v_gene: TRBV5-5
d_gene: -
abundance: few
CDR3aa: CASSLETTPYGYTF
CDR3nt: TGTGCCAGCAGCTTGGAGACAACCCCTTATGGCTACACCTTC

j_gene: TRBJ2-5
v_gene: TRBV5-1
d_gene: -
abundance: few
CDR3aa: CASSGTPGIQETQYF
CDR3nt: TGCGCCAGCAGCGGCACCCCGGGAATCCAAGAGACCCAGTACTTC

j_gene: TRBJ2-7
v_gene: TRBV28
d_gene: TRBD2
abundance: -
CDR3aa: CASSSPASGSPYEQYF
CDR3nt: TGTGCCAGCAGTTCTCCAGCTAGCGGGAGTCCCTACGAGCAGTACTTC

j_gene: TRBJ2-1
v_gene: TRBV5-4
d_gene: TRBD2
abundance: -
CDR3aa: CASSVGLAGVNEQFF
CDR3nt: TGTGCCAGCAGCGTGGGACTAGCGGGCGTCAATGAGCAGTTCTTC

j_gene: TRBJ2-7
v_gene: TRBV25-1
d_gene: -
abundance: -
CDR3aa: CASSSGDYGIYEQYF
CDR3nt: TGTGCCAGCAGTTCAGGAGACTACGGAATCTACGAGCAGTACTTC

j_gene: TRBJ1-3
v_gene: TRBV19
d_gene: -
abundance: few
CDR3aa: CASSIVTGLGNTIYF
CDR3nt: TGTGCCAGTAGTATAGTGACGGGACTTGGAAACACCATATATTTT

j_gene: TRBJ2-7
v_gene: TRBV15
d_gene: -
abundance: -
CDR3aa: CATSRSREYYEQYF
CDR3nt: TGTGCCACCAGCAGGAGTAGGGAGTACTACGAGCAGTACTTC

j_gene: TRBJ2-3
v_gene: TRBV27
d_gene: TRBD2
abundance: -
CDR3aa: CASSSGLAGNTQYF
CDR3nt: TGTGCCAGCAGTTCCGGACTAGCCGGGAATACGCAGTATTTT

j_gene: TRBJ2-1
v_gene: TRBV9
d_gene: TRBD2
abundance: -
CDR3aa: CASSVGTSGEGLFNEQFF
CDR3nt: TGTGCCAGCAGCGTGGGGACTAGCGGGGAGGGCCTATTCAATGAGCAGTTCTTC

j_gene: TRBJ2-1
v_gene: TRBV5-4
d_gene: TRBD1
abundance: few
CDR3aa: CASSSGTASSNEQFF
CDR3nt: TGTGCCAGCAGCTCCGGGACAGCGAGTTCCAATGAGCAGTTCTTC

j_gene: TRBJ2-1
v_gene: TRBV7-3
d_gene: TRBD2
abundance: -
CDR3aa: CASSLTSGGNNEQFF
CDR3nt: TGTGCCAGCAGCCTGACTAGCGGGGGAAACAATGAGCAGTTCTTC

j_gene: TRBJ2-1
v_gene: TRBV18
d_gene: TRBD2
abundance: few
CDR3aa: CASSPPGSGRDNEQFF
CDR3nt: TGTGCCAGCTCACCACCGGGCAGCGGGAGAGATAATGAGCAGTTCTTC

j_gene: TRBJ1-2
v_gene: TRBV10-2
d_gene: -
abundance: few
CDR3aa: CASSEVSDTGRGYTF
CDR3nt: TGCGCCAGCAGTGAGGTATCGGACACTGGAAGAGGCTACACCTTC

j_gene: TRBJ1-1
v_gene: TRBV5-1
d_gene: -
abundance: -
CDR3aa: CASSPSLLGAQGNTEAFF
CDR3nt: TGCGCCAGCAGCCCCAGTCTGTTGGGGGCCCAGGGGAACACTGAAGCTTTCTTT

j_gene: TRBJ2-1
v_gene: TRBV29-1
d_gene: -
abundance: -
CDR3aa: CSASPGVYNEQFF
CDR3nt: TGCAGCGCTTCCCCGGGGGTATACAATGAGCAGTTCTTC

j_gene: TRBJ2-7
v_gene: TRBV4-1
d_gene: -
abundance: few
CDR3aa: CASSQVGGKGGEQYF
CDR3nt: TGCGCCAGCAGCCAAGTCGGAGGGAAAGGAGGTGAGCAGTACTTC

j_gene: TRBJ1-1
v_gene: TRBV29-1
d_gene: TRBD1
abundance: -
CDR3aa: CSVGAGGISGNTEAFF
CDR3nt: TGCAGCGTTGGGGCAGGGGGCATTTCAGGGAACACTGAAGCTTTCTTT

j_gene: TRBJ1-2
v_gene: TRBV2
d_gene: TRBD1
abundance: -
CDR3aa: CASSRDRDGCTF
CDR3nt: TGTGCCAGCAGTCGTGACAGGGATGGCTGCACCTTC

j_gene: TRBJ2-5
v_gene: TRBV2
d_gene: TRBD1
abundance: -
CDR3aa: CASSATGEETQYF
CDR3nt: TGTGCCAGCAGTGCGACAGGGGAGGAGACCCAGTACTTC

j_gene: TRBJ2-3
v_gene: TRBV14
d_gene: TRBD2
abundance: few
CDR3aa: CASSQGQLAGVRDTQYF
CDR3nt: TGTGCCAGCAGCCAAGGACAACTAGCGGGAGTACGAGATACGCAGTATTTT

j_gene: TRBJ2-1
v_gene: TRBV15
d_gene: TRBD2
abundance: few
CDR3aa: CATSRDRASGTREQFF
CDR3nt: TGTGCCACCAGCAGAGATAGGGCTAGCGGGACGCGTGAGCAGTTCTTC

j_gene: TRBJ2-1
v_gene: TRBV4-1
d_gene: -
abundance: -
CDR3aa: CASSQRSGAINEQFF
CDR3nt: TGCGCCAGCAGCCAACGCAGCGGAGCGATCAATGAGCAGTTCTTC

j_gene: TRBJ2-5
v_gene: TRBV19
d_gene: TRBD2
abundance: few
CDR3aa: CASSIGAGGGETQYF
CDR3nt: TGTGCCAGTAGTATAGGAGCGGGAGGAGGAGAGACCCAGTACTTC

j_gene: TRBJ1-2
v_gene: TRBV4-2
d_gene: TRBD1
abundance: -
CDR3aa: CASSRSIGGAEGYTF
CDR3nt: TGTGCCAGCAGCCGAAGTATAGGGGGCGCGGAGGGCTACACCTTC

j_gene: TRBJ2-5
v_gene: TRBV4-1
d_gene: -
abundance: few
CDR3aa: CASSQGGLQETQYF
CDR3nt: TGCGCCAGCAGCCAAGGGGGACTTCAAGAGACCCAGTACTTC

j_gene: TRBJ1-4
v_gene: TRBV6-1
d_gene: TRBD1
abundance: -
CDR3aa: CASMAGQIEKLFF
CDR3nt: TGTGCCAGCATGGCGGGACAGATTGAAAAACTGTTTTTT

j_gene: TRBJ1-1
v_gene: TRBV6-5
d_gene: -
abundance: -
CDR3aa: CASSWGIRGGTEAFF
CDR3nt: TGTGCCAGCAGTTGGGGAATTAGGGGAGGCACTGAAGCTTTCTTT

j_gene: TRBJ1-5
v_gene: TRBV18
d_gene: TRBD1
abundance: few
CDR3aa: CASSYWTGINQPQHF
CDR3nt: TGTGCCAGCTCTTATTGGACAGGGATCAATCAGCCCCAGCATTTT